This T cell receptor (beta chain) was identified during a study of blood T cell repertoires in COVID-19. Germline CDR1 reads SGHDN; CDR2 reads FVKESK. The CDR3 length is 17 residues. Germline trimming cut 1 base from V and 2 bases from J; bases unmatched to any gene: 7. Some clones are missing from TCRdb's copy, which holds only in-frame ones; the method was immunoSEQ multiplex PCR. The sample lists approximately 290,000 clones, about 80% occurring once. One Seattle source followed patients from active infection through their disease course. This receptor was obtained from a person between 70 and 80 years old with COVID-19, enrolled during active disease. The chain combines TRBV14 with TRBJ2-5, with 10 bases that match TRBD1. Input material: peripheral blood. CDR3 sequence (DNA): TGTGCCAGCAGCCAAGGGGACAGGGGTGAAGGTCAAGAGACCCAGTACTTC. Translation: CASSQGDRGEGQETQYF.